The present entry profiles one TCR beta chain with its context. The antigen remains unidentified. Data came from immunoSEQ multiplex PCR; TCRdb stores just in-frame clones and leaves some out. This sample carries approximately 58,000 clones, 85% to 95% of them seen once, and the ten largest clones take about two fifths. The data belong to a study of siplizumab effects on memory and regulatory T cells. General study findings and limits: Unstimulated subsets were the mapping target of only a minor fraction of alloreactive clones. Siplizumab brought about a significant reduction in alloreactive sequences traceable to unstimulated CD4+ memory cells.

V gave up 8 bases and J gave up 4 bases; unmatched junction bases: 8. Germline CDR1 MNHEY, CDR2 SVGAGI. The CDR3 loop spans 13 amino acids. J is TRBJ2-7 and V is TRBV6-5; 7 bases line up with TRBD1. The specimen sequenced was CD8+ T cells sorted from blood. This receptor was obtained from a human donor in good health. In DNA form, the CDR3 reads TGTGCCAGCGCCTTAGGGGGCGGGTACGAGCAGTACTTC. It is translated as CASALGGGYEQYF.